This is a list of T cell receptor beta chains from one sample in a study of somatic mutations in cytotoxic T cells in rheumatoid arthritis. Generated by immunoSEQ multiplex PCR, the TCRdb table keeps only in-frame clones and is missing some. The table has about 21,000 clones, around four fifths seen once; the top ten hold 9.5% to 13%. The sample taken for sequencing was CD8+ T cells sorted from blood. Receptors were obtained from a man aged 18 to 29 with rheumatoid arthritis. Both conserved end residues are part of each CDR3. Each record gives: J gene, D gene, CDR3 length, clone size, V gene, CDR3 protein, CDR3 DNA. A D gene is named only where the DNA matches it firmly. Expanded clones are given a class, and other clones once, few, many or no size at all.

j_gene: TRBJ1-1
d_gene: -
len: 14
abundance: -
v_gene: TRBV18
CDR3aa: CASSPQGRNTEAFF
CDR3nt: TGTGCCAGCTCACCACAGGGTAGAAACACTGAAGCTTTCTTT

j_gene: TRBJ1-1
d_gene: -
len: 13
abundance: few
v_gene: TRBV19
CDR3aa: CASSVWGVTEAFF
CDR3nt: TGTGCCAGTTCCGTGTGGGGTGTCACTGAAGCTTTCTTT

j_gene: TRBJ1-4
d_gene: -
len: 17
abundance: -
v_gene: TRBV7-6
CDR3aa: CASSFTPPTATNEKLFF
CDR3nt: TGTGCCAGCAGCTTTACGCCCCCCACTGCAACTAATGAAAAACTGTTTTTT

j_gene: TRBJ1-5
d_gene: TRBD1
len: 16
abundance: -
v_gene: TRBV30
CDR3aa: CAWSPLSTGGHQPQHF
CDR3nt: TGTGCCTGGAGTCCACTTTCAACAGGGGGGCATCAGCCCCAGCATTTT

j_gene: TRBJ2-3
d_gene: TRBD1
len: 15
abundance: -
v_gene: TRBV6-1
CDR3aa: CASSEDRASTDTQYF
CDR3nt: TGTGCCAGCTCAGAGGACAGGGCGAGCACAGATACGCAGTATTTT

j_gene: TRBJ1-1
d_gene: -
len: 15
abundance: few
v_gene: TRBV4-1
CDR3aa: CASSQRGQLNTEAFF
CDR3nt: TGCGCCAGCAGCCAGAGAGGACAGTTGAACACTGAAGCTTTCTTT

j_gene: TRBJ2-1
d_gene: TRBD2
len: 16
abundance: -
v_gene: TRBV6-4
CDR3aa: CASSLTGTSGGNEQFF
CDR3nt: TGTGCCAGCAGTCTGACCGGGACTAGCGGGGGCAATGAGCAGTTCTTC

j_gene: TRBJ1-4
d_gene: -
len: 14
abundance: few
v_gene: TRBV2
CDR3aa: CASSEDIGWAKLFF
CDR3nt: TGTGCCAGCAGTGAAGATATTGGGTGGGCAAAACTGTTTTTT

j_gene: TRBJ2-1
d_gene: TRBD2
len: 16
abundance: -
v_gene: TRBV6-5
CDR3aa: CASSYGAGGPYNEQFF
CDR3nt: TGTGCCAGCAGTTACGGGGCGGGGGGGCCTTACAATGAGCAGTTCTTC

j_gene: TRBJ2-3
d_gene: -
len: 14
abundance: -
v_gene: TRBV6-5
CDR3aa: CASSYTGDTDTQYF
CDR3nt: TGTGCCAGCAGTTACACTGGAGACACAGATACGCAGTATTTT

j_gene: TRBJ1-2
d_gene: -
len: 14
abundance: -
v_gene: TRBV15
CDR3aa: CATSRAPGEYGYTF
CDR3nt: TGTGCCACCAGCAGAGCTCCAGGGGAATATGGCTACACCTTC

j_gene: TRBJ2-7
d_gene: -
len: 13
abundance: -
v_gene: TRBV2
CDR3aa: CASSEALSYEQYF
CDR3nt: TGTGCCAGCAGTGAAGCGCTCAGCTACGAGCAGTACTTC

j_gene: TRBJ2-7
d_gene: TRBD1
len: 15
abundance: -
v_gene: TRBV11-2
CDR3aa: CASSLTTGQFNEQYF
CDR3nt: TGTGCCAGCAGCTTAACCACGGGACAGTTCAACGAGCAGTACTTC

j_gene: TRBJ1-6
d_gene: -
len: 14
abundance: few
v_gene: TRBV28
CDR3aa: CASSSGTLNSPLHF
CDR3nt: TGTGCCAGCAGTTCCGGGACACTTAATTCACCCCTCCACTTT

j_gene: TRBJ2-6
d_gene: -
len: 16
abundance: -
v_gene: TRBV28
CDR3aa: CASSFGEESGANVLTF
CDR3nt: TGTGCCAGCAGTTTCGGGGAGGAGTCTGGGGCCAACGTCCTGACTTTC

j_gene: TRBJ2-7
d_gene: -
len: 13
abundance: -
v_gene: TRBV4-2
CDR3aa: CASSQDAVYEQYF
CDR3nt: TGTGCCAGCAGCCAAGATGCCGTCTACGAGCAGTACTTC

j_gene: TRBJ2-7
d_gene: -
len: 12
abundance: -
v_gene: TRBV13
CDR3aa: CASSLSGFEQYF
CDR3nt: TGTGCCAGCAGCTTATCCGGGTTCGAGCAGTACTTC

j_gene: TRBJ2-7
d_gene: -
len: 14
abundance: once
v_gene: TRBV9
CDR3aa: CASSGDPYPYEQYF
CDR3nt: TGTGCCAGCAGCGGGGACCCCTACCCCTACGAGCAGTACTTC

j_gene: TRBJ1-1
d_gene: TRBD1
len: 15
abundance: -
v_gene: TRBV11-1
CDR3aa: CASSLRRGWHTEAFF
CDR3nt: TGTGCCAGCAGCTTACGCAGGGGGTGGCACACTGAAGCTTTCTTT

j_gene: TRBJ2-7
d_gene: -
len: 14
abundance: -
v_gene: TRBV18
CDR3aa: CASSPPGVVNEQYF
CDR3nt: TGTGCCAGCTCACCACCAGGAGTGGTTAACGAGCAGTACTTC

j_gene: TRBJ2-5
d_gene: -
len: 14
abundance: -
v_gene: TRBV7-9
CDR3aa: CASSFPQGKETQYF
CDR3nt: TGTGCCAGCAGCTTCCCCCAGGGTAAAGAGACCCAGTACTTC

j_gene: TRBJ2-1
d_gene: -
len: 15
abundance: -
v_gene: TRBV27
CDR3aa: CASSLGTVVYNEQFF
CDR3nt: TGTGCCAGCAGTTTAGGGACTGTGGTATACAATGAGCAGTTCTTC

j_gene: TRBJ2-1
d_gene: -
len: 12
abundance: -
v_gene: TRBV21-1
CDR3aa: CASSNPGFEQFF
CDR3nt: TGTGCCAGCAGCAACCCTGGTTTTGAGCAGTTCTTC

j_gene: TRBJ1-1
d_gene: -
len: 12
abundance: -
v_gene: TRBV29-1
CDR3aa: CSVGVGNTEAFF
CDR3nt: TGCAGCGTGGGGGTGGGGAACACTGAAGCTTTCTTT

j_gene: TRBJ1-5
d_gene: TRBD1
len: 14
abundance: -
v_gene: TRBV28
CDR3aa: CASSSGQGDQPQHF
CDR3nt: TGTGCCAGCAGCTCGGGACAGGGGGATCAGCCCCAGCATTTT

j_gene: TRBJ1-5
d_gene: TRBD1
len: 16
abundance: -
v_gene: TRBV28
CDR3aa: CASSHRGGQGHQPQHF
CDR3nt: TGTGCCAGCAGCCACCGGGGGGGACAGGGGCATCAGCCCCAGCATTTT

j_gene: TRBJ2-2
d_gene: -
len: 14
abundance: -
v_gene: TRBV30
CDR3aa: CAWRGGGETGELFF
CDR3nt: TGTGCCTGGAGGGGAGGGGGGGAAACCGGGGAGCTGTTTTTT

j_gene: TRBJ2-7
d_gene: TRBD1
len: 15
abundance: -
v_gene: TRBV5-6
CDR3aa: CASSLGQGPFYEQYF
CDR3nt: TGTGCCAGCAGCTTGGGACAGGGTCCCTTCTACGAGCAGTACTTC

j_gene: TRBJ1-1
d_gene: -
len: 14
abundance: -
v_gene: TRBV6-5
CDR3aa: CASSYSLRNTEAFF
CDR3nt: TGTGCCAGCAGTTACTCACTGCGGAACACTGAAGCTTTCTTT

j_gene: TRBJ2-1
d_gene: -
len: 14
abundance: -
v_gene: TRBV7-9
CDR3aa: CAAGGPGAYNEQFF
CDR3nt: TGTGCCGCAGGGGGGCCCGGAGCCTACAATGAGCAGTTCTTC

j_gene: TRBJ2-7
d_gene: TRBD1
len: 15
abundance: -
v_gene: TRBV6-1
CDR3aa: CASSEAEGASYEQYF
CDR3nt: TGTGCCAGCAGTGAAGCCGAGGGGGCGTCCTACGAGCAGTACTTC

j_gene: TRBJ2-7
d_gene: -
len: 15
abundance: -
v_gene: TRBV28
CDR3aa: CASRWYGTRPYEQYF
CDR3nt: TGTGCCAGCAGATGGTACGGGACACGGCCCTACGAGCAGTACTTC

j_gene: TRBJ2-7
d_gene: TRBD1
len: 17
abundance: few
v_gene: TRBV30
CDR3aa: CAWSYSRGQGAPYEQYF
CDR3nt: TGTGCCTGGAGTTATAGCCGAGGACAGGGGGCGCCCTACGAGCAGTACTTC

j_gene: TRBJ1-1
d_gene: -
len: 14
abundance: -
v_gene: TRBV19
CDR3aa: CASSIDGPGHQAFF
CDR3nt: TGTGCCAGTAGTATAGATGGGCCAGGGCATCAAGCTTTCTTT

j_gene: TRBJ2-1
d_gene: TRBD1
len: 14
abundance: -
v_gene: TRBV11-3
CDR3aa: CASSVGTGNNEQFF
CDR3nt: TGTGCCAGCAGCGTCGGGACAGGGAACAATGAGCAGTTCTTC

j_gene: TRBJ1-2
d_gene: -
len: 14
abundance: -
v_gene: TRBV6-1
CDR3aa: CASSEAFRIYGYTF
CDR3nt: TGTGCCAGCAGTGAAGCATTCAGGATCTATGGCTACACCTTC

j_gene: TRBJ2-7
d_gene: -
len: 14
abundance: once
v_gene: TRBV27
CDR3aa: CASSFGGGLYEQYF
CDR3nt: TGTGCCAGCAGTTTTGGGGGGGGCCTTTACGAGCAGTACTTC

j_gene: TRBJ1-1
d_gene: -
len: 16
abundance: -
v_gene: TRBV13
CDR3aa: CASSSAAQGINTEAFF
CDR3nt: TGTGCCAGCAGCTCCGCCGCCCAGGGAATTAACACTGAAGCTTTCTTT

j_gene: TRBJ2-5
d_gene: -
len: 18
abundance: -
v_gene: TRBV4-1
CDR3aa: CASSPGAGGPKRSETQYF
CDR3nt: TGCGCCAGCAGCCCCGGGGCAGGGGGGCCCAAGCGCTCAGAGACCCAGTACTTC

j_gene: TRBJ1-2
d_gene: -
len: 15
abundance: -
v_gene: TRBV6-5
CDR3aa: CASSYSRGLGDGYTF
CDR3nt: TGTGCCAGCAGTTACTCGAGAGGGCTCGGGGATGGCTACACCTTC

j_gene: TRBJ2-1
d_gene: -
len: 15
abundance: -
v_gene: TRBV28
CDR3aa: CASSLPRGSYNEQFF
CDR3nt: TGTGCCAGCAGTTTGCCGAGGGGGAGCTACAATGAGCAGTTCTTC

j_gene: TRBJ2-1
d_gene: TRBD1
len: 11
abundance: -
v_gene: TRBV10-3
CDR3aa: CAKTGGNEQFF
CDR3nt: TGTGCCAAGACAGGGGGCAATGAGCAGTTCTTC

j_gene: TRBJ2-7
d_gene: -
len: 12
abundance: -
v_gene: TRBV6-1
CDR3aa: CASSVGSHEQYF
CDR3nt: TGTGCCAGCAGTGTAGGCTCCCACGAGCAGTACTTC

j_gene: TRBJ2-5
d_gene: TRBD2
len: 15
abundance: once
v_gene: TRBV6-5
CDR3aa: CASSSLAGGRETQYF
CDR3nt: TGTGCCAGCAGTAGTCTAGCGGGGGGGAGAGAGACCCAGTACTTC

j_gene: TRBJ2-7
d_gene: -
len: 17
abundance: -
v_gene: TRBV30
CDR3aa: CAWSVRGGLDTNYEQYF
CDR3nt: TGTGCCTGGAGTGTACGGGGTGGGCTGGACACAAATTACGAGCAGTACTTC

j_gene: TRBJ1-2
d_gene: -
len: 16
abundance: -
v_gene: TRBV7-9
CDR3aa: CASRHPGLMGDYGYTF
CDR3nt: TGTGCCAGCAGGCATCCGGGGCTGATGGGGGACTATGGCTACACCTTC

j_gene: TRBJ2-3
d_gene: -
len: 16
abundance: -
v_gene: TRBV4-3
CDR3aa: CASSQDGNRETDTQYF
CDR3nt: TGCGCCAGCAGCCAAGATGGCAACAGGGAGACAGATACGCAGTATTTT

j_gene: TRBJ2-7
d_gene: -
len: 14
abundance: few
v_gene: TRBV7-9
CDR3aa: CASSQSDNSYEQYF
CDR3nt: TGTGCCAGCAGCCAAAGTGATAATTCCTACGAGCAGTACTTC